Following are 19 T cell receptor beta chains from one sample sequenced in a study of OX40 agonist ivuxolimab in advanced cancers. Assay: immunoSEQ multiplex PCR; the TCRdb copy retains only in-frame clones and omits some. The data show over 45,000 clones, 93% seen once. The sample consisted of CD4+ or CD8+ T cells sorted from blood, taken in a trial of the OX40 agonist ivuxolimab. These receptors came from an adult with an advanced solid tumor such as melanoma, head and neck, liver or kidney cancer.

DNA of the CDR3: TGTGCTAGTGGTTTTTACCCACTAGCGGGAGGGCCCCCCAGCACAGATACGCAGTATTTT. Its translation is CASGFYPLAGGPPSTDTQYF. The V and J genes are TRBV12-5 and TRBJ2-3; the match to TRBD2 covers 13 bases. CDR3 length: 20 amino acids. After removal of 3 bases from V and 0 bases from J, the junction contained 12 bases not matched to a gene. Germline V gene sequence: CDR1 LGHNT, CDR2 FRNRAP.

This clone was detected only a few times. The chain combines TRBV4-1 with TRBJ1-1; D gene uncertain. With 3 bases removed from V and 1 base from J, the gap between germline ends came to 9 bases. CDR1 MGHRA and CDR2 YSYEKL come from the germline V gene. The CDR3 is 14 amino acids. Here the CDR3 reads CASSQDHRNTEAFF. The CDR3, as DNA: TGCGCCAGCAGCCAGGACCACAGGAACACTGAAGCTTTCTTT.

The chain couples TRBV7-6 to TRBJ2-2; the D is unclear. Germline V lookup: CDR1 SGHVS, CDR2 FNYEAQ. Trimming stripped 5 bases from V and 7 bases from J, with 11 bases between. This CDR3 is 13 amino acids long. In nucleotides, the CDR3 is TGTGCCAGCAGCCCCTTCCCCGACGGGGAGCTGTTTTTT. As protein: CASSPFPDGELFF.

The chain links TRBV29-1 to TRBJ1-2; D is perhaps TRBD1 (5 bases). The CDR3 is 13 residues long. CDR1 is SQVTM, CDR2 ANQGSEA, per germline. V was shortened by 6 bases and J by 3 bases, with 14 bases between the two germline ends. The CDR3 region has the DNA TGCAGCGTGCAGGAAGGAGGGGACTATGGCTACACCTTC. Translating it yields CSVQEGGDYGYTF.

This clone has more than one count but fewer than ten. One junction end disagrees with the germline gene, perhaps due to a read error. V gene TRBV29-1 combines with J gene TRBJ2-1; no clear D. Germline CDR1 and CDR2: SQVTM and ANQGSEA. The CDR3 runs 11 residues. Here the CDR3 DNA reads TGCAGCGTTGAAGATGGGATCACTTCTATCTTC. Translating it yields CSVEDGITSIF.

V gene TRBV4-3 combines with J gene TRBJ1-5; D is ambiguous. The CDR3 totals 15 residues. The germline gives CDR1 LGHNA, CDR2 YSLEER. V gave up 4 bases and J gave up 8 bases, with 18 bases separating them. In nucleotides, the CDR3 is TGCGCCAGCAGCCCCTTCCGGGATACTTCCGAGCCCCAGCATTTT. This encodes CASSPFRDTSEPQHF.

The count of this clone is one. The chain uses TRBV9 and TRBJ2-3; D not resolved. Germline-derived CDR1 and CDR2 are SGDLS and YYNGEE. The CDR3 contains 14 residues. Trimming took off 0 bases at V and 1 base at J, with 6 bases between the two ends. This CDR3 is CASSVVSGTDTQYF. The DNA for the CDR3 is TGTGCCAGCAGCGTAGTCAGCGGCACAGATACGCAGTATTTT.

The CDR3 DNA sequence: TGCGCCAGCAGCCAAGTAACGGGACACCTATACGAGCAGTACTTC. Its protein product is CASSQVTGHLYEQYF. V gene TRBV4-1 combines with J gene TRBJ2-7, with D perhaps TRBD1 (6 bases). There are 15 residues in the CDR3. Trimming stripped 1 base from V and 4 bases from J, with 14 bases between. The germline V gene encodes CDR1 MGHRA and CDR2 YSYEKL.

The chain couples TRBV6-1 to TRBJ2-2; D not certain. V lost 4 bases and J 1 base, leaving 7 bases between the germline ends. Germline V lookup: CDR1 MNHNS, CDR2 SASEGT. CDR3 length: 14 amino acids. CDR3 nucleotides: TGTGCCAGCAGTGGCCCAGGGAACACCGGGGAGCTGTTTTTT. Translated, it gives CASSGPGNTGELFF.

The genes are TRBV9 and TRBJ1-2; tentatively, D is TRBD1 (5 bases). Germline CDR1 and CDR2: SGDLS and YYNGEE. V lost 0 bases to trimming and J lost 5 bases, with 11 bases between them. The CDR3 contains 14 residues. In DNA, the CDR3 is TGTGCCAGCAGCGTAGGCGGGGCTGGATATGGCTACACCTTC. Translating it yields CASSVGGAGYGYTF.

This rearrangement joins TRBV7-2 to TRBJ2-7, with TRBD2 identical over 8 bases. The CDR3 runs to 16 residues. Germline CDR1 is SGHTA and CDR2 is FQGNSA. J gave up 0 bases and V 4 bases, and 8 bases lay outside the gene matches. The CDR3 spells CASSSQAGESSYEQYF. As DNA, the CDR3 is TGTGCCAGCAGCTCACAAGCGGGGGAGAGCTCCTACGAGCAGTACTTC. The whole variable domain, remainder taken from reference TRBV7-2 and TRBJ2-7, is GAGVSQSPSNKVTEKGKDVELRCDPISGHTALYWYRQSLGQGLEFLIYFQGNSAPDKSGLPSDRFSAERTGGSVSTLTIQRTQQEDSAVYLCASSSQAGESSYEQYFGPGTRLTVT.

Here the CDR3 DNA reads TGTGCCAGCTCTCCTCTGCTGGGGGGCGACTACGAGCAGTACTTC. Amino acid sequence: CASSPLLGGDYEQYF. The V and J genes are TRBV18 and TRBJ2-7, with D tentatively TRBD1 or TRBD2 (6 bases each). Germline V gene sequence: CDR1 KGHSH, CDR2 LQKENI. The CDR3 runs 15 residues. Trimming left V 6 bases short and J 3 bases short, with 18 bases between.

This chain links TRBV4-3 with TRBJ2-7; TRBD2 aligns across 10 bases. This CDR3 spans 18 amino acids. The germline V gene has CDR1 LGHNA and CDR2 YSLEER. Trimming cost V 0 bases and J 1 base; bases outside gene matches: 9. CDR3 in DNA: TGCGCCAGCAGCCAAGATAGGGAGGAACTAGCGGGGTCCTACGAGCAGTACTTC. Translation gives CASSQDREELAGSYEQYF.

The rearrangement links TRBV14 to TRBJ1-1; tentative D call: TRBD1 (6 bases). The V gene's germline CDR1 is SGHDN and CDR2 FVKESK. CDR3 size: 16 residues. Trimming removed 3 bases at V and 5 bases at J, with 19 bases between. CDR3 sequence reads: CASSHSPGEGDTEAFF. The CDR3 region has the DNA TGTGCCAGCAGCCACTCACCCGGTGAGGGGGATACTGAAGCTTTCTTT.

The chain couples TRBV4-1 to TRBJ2-1; tentatively, D is TRBD1 or TRBD2 (5 bases each). The V gene's germline CDR1 is MGHRA and CDR2 YSYEKL. Trimming pared 5 bases from V and 6 bases from J, leaving 8 bases between. This CDR3 has 12 amino acids. The CDR3 sequence: CASSWDPNEQFF. The CDR3 DNA follows: TGCGCCAGCAGCTGGGACCCCAATGAGCAGTTCTTC.

This clone has a single count. The genes are TRBV19 and TRBJ2-7, with 9 bases aligning to TRBD1. The CDR3 sequence is 13 residues long. J lost 3 bases, V lost 8 bases, and 5 bases had no gene match. Germline V gene lookup returns CDR1 LNHDA and CDR2 SQIVND (reference sequence). The CDR3 here is CASSTGGIYEQYF. CDR3 in DNA: TGTGCCAGTTCGACAGGGGGGATCTACGAGCAGTACTTC. Complete variable domain (other parts from reference TRBV19 and TRBJ2-7): DGGITQSPKYLFRKEGQNVTLSCEQNLNHDAMYWYRQDPGQGLRLIYYSQIVNDFQKGDIAEGYSVSREKKESFPLTVTSAQKNPTAFYLCASSTGGIYEQYFGPGTRLTVT.

The chain couples TRBV11-2 to TRBJ1-2; TRBD1 might be the D (5 bases). V was cut by 3 bases and J by 7 bases, with 6 bases left in between. The CDR3 covers 11 residues. Germline assignment: CDR1 SGHAT and CDR2 FQNNGV. The DNA of the CDR3 is TGTGCCAGCAGCTTGGGACTTGGCTACACCTTC. Encoded protein: CASSLGLGYTF.

The chain links TRBV7-9 to TRBJ2-7, with a possible D match to TRBD1 (7 bases). Trimming took 5 bases from V and 6 from J, leaving 17 bases between them. Germline assignment: CDR1 SEHNR and CDR2 FQNEAQ (reference sequence). CDR3 size: 14 residues. CDR3 bases: TGTGCCAGCAGCCAGCGCGGGACAGCCGTCGAGCAGTACTTC. Its protein product is CASSQRGTAVEQYF. The whole variable domain, remainder taken from reference TRBV7-9 and TRBJ2-7, is DTGVSQNPRHKITKRGQNVTFRCDPISEHNRLYWYRQTLGQGPEFLTYFQNEAQLEKSRLLSDRFSAERPKGSFSTLEIQRTEQGDSAMYLCASSQRGTAVEQYFGPGTRLTVT.

Comment on this clone: Other DNA variants within this sample encode the same CDR3. The rearrangement links TRBV29-1 to TRBJ2-1; unclear D gene. The CDR3 is 14 residues long. Germline CDR1 reads SQVTM; CDR2 reads ANQGSEA. V was pared by 5 bases and J by 7 bases, with 18 bases between. The CDR3 DNA reads TGCAGCGTTCAACTCGTTCGGGTCCGGAATGAGCAGTTCTTC. It encodes CSVQLVRVRNEQFF.